The rows below give T cell receptor beta chains drawn from one sample of a study of T cells after posttransplantation cyclophosphamide. Produced via immunoSEQ multiplex PCR; TCRdb's table is partial and in-frame only. The sample includes tens of thousands of clones, 85% to 95% of them seen just once. Sample: PBMCs. All receptors come from a woman aged 30 to 39 in good health and a related stem cell transplant donor. The CDR3 runs from the conserved cysteine through the conserved F or W. The D gene is left open where the match is weak. Where a row states a size, it is once, few, many or the class of an expanded clone; other rows omit it.

clone size,V gene,D gene,J gene,CDR3 DNA,CDR3 protein
.,TRBV4-3,.,TRBJ1-5,TGCGCCAGCAGCCAAGATATATTTCGGGGGACAAATCAGCCCCAGCATTTT,CASSQDIFRGTNQPQHF
.,TRBV19,.,TRBJ1-5,TGTGCCAGTAGAGGCCAGCACAATCAGCCCCAGCATTTT,CASRGQHNQPQHF
.,TRBV5-1,.,TRBJ1-1,TGCGCCAGCAGCCAAAAGGGCGGCAGGGCCACTGAAGCTTTCTTT,CASSQKGGRATEAFF
.,TRBV28,.,TRBJ2-7,TGTGCCAGCAGTTTATGGAGCCGGGGAGCCTACGAGCAGTACTTC,CASSLWSRGAYEQYF
.,TRBV4-2,.,TRBJ2-5,TGTGCCAGCAGCCAAGATTTGGGCGTAGGGCTACAAGAGACCCAGTACTTC,CASSQDLGVGLQETQYF
once,TRBV6-1,.,TRBJ2-7,TGTGCCAGCGGGCCCCGACAGCCCCCCTTGGAGCAGTACTTC,CASGPRQPPLEQYF
once,TRBV5-5,TRBD1,TRBJ1-5,TGTGCCAGCAGCGCCGGACAGGGGAACGGTCAGCCCCAGCATTTT,CASSAGQGNGQPQHF
.,TRBV6-4,TRBD2,TRBJ2-2,TGTGCCAGCAAGGAGGGGACTAGCGGGGACACCGGGGAGCTGTTTTTT,CASKEGTSGDTGELFF
.,TRBV18,TRBD1,TRBJ1-3,TGTGCCAGCTCAACCGGGACAGGGTCGCAAAACACCATATATTTT,CASSTGTGSQNTIYF
.,TRBV5-1,TRBD2,TRBJ2-7,TGCGCCAGCAGCCAGGAGAATAGCGGGGGTGACGAGCAGTACTTC,CASSQENSGGDEQYF
.,TRBV7-7,.,TRBJ2-6,TGTGCCAGCAGCTTATTTCCCTCTGGGGCCAACGTCCTGACTTTC,CASSLFPSGANVLTF
once,TRBV7-6,.,TRBJ2-3,TGTGCCAGCAGCTTAGCGGTATGGGGACGGGGCACAGATACGCAGTATTTT,CASSLAVWGRGTDTQYF
.,TRBV7-9,.,TRBJ2-5,TGTGCCAGCAGCCAGACAACATTTCAAGAGACCCAGTACTTC,CASSQTTFQETQYF
.,TRBV7-2,.,TRBJ1-5,TGTGCCAGCAGGAAGGACAGAAATAGCAATCAGCCCCAGCATTTT,CASRKDRNSNQPQHF
.,TRBV4-1,.,TRBJ2-5,TGCGCCAGCAGCCCCCTCGGACAGCAAGAGACCCAGTACTTC,CASSPLGQQETQYF
.,TRBV6-1,.,TRBJ1-2,TGTGCCAGCCCCGGGGGGGACTATGGCTACACCTTC,CASPGGDYGYTF
.,TRBV19,.,TRBJ1-1,TGTGCCACCCCGAACACTGAAGCTTTCTTT,CATPNTEAFF
.,TRBV2,TRBD1,TRBJ1-5,TGTGCCAGCAGCCTCAGACAGGGAAATCAGCCCCAGCATTTT,CASSLRQGNQPQHF
.,TRBV7-2,.,TRBJ1-5,TGTGCCAGCAGCTTAGGGGCAGGGTGGCAGCCCCAGCATTTT,CASSLGAGWQPQHF
few,TRBV28,.,TRBJ1-5,TGTGCCAGCGGAAGGGGTAGAGATCAGCCCCAGCATTTT,CASGRGRDQPQHF
.,TRBV7-9,.,TRBJ1-6,TGTGCCAGCAGCGCTAGTTACAGGGCCTCCTATAATTCACCCCTCCACTTT,CASSASYRASYNSPLHF
.,TRBV5-1,TRBD1,TRBJ2-1,TGCGCCAGCAGCTTAATCAGAGGACAGGGGAACAATGAGCAGTTCTTC,CASSLIRGQGNNEQFF